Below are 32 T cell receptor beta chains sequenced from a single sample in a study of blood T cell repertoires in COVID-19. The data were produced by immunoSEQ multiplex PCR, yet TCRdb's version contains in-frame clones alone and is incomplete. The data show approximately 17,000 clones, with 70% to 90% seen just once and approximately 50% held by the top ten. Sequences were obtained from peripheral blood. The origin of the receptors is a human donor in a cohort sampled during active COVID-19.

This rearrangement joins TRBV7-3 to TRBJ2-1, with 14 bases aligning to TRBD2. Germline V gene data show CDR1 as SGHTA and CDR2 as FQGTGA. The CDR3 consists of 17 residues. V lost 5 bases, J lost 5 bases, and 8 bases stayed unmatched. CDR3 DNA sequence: TGTGCCAGCAGCCCAATTCCGGGACTAGCGGGGGACAATGAGCAGTTCTTC. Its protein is CASSPIPGLAGDNEQFF.

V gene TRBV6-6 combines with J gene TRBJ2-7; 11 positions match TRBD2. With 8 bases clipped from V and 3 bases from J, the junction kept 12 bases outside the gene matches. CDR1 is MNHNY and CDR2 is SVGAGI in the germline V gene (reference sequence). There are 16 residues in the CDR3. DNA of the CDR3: TGTGCCAGCCGCACCCTCACTAGCGGGGGACACTACGAGCAGTACTTC. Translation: CASRTLTSGGHYEQYF.

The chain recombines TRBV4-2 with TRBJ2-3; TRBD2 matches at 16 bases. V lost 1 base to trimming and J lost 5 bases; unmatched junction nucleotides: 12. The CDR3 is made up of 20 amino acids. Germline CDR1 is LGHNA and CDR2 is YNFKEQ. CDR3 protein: CASSQGPGTSGGAIRDTQYF. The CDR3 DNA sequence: TGTGCCAGCAGCCAAGGCCCCGGGACTAGCGGGGGGGCTATCCGAGATACGCAGTATTTT.

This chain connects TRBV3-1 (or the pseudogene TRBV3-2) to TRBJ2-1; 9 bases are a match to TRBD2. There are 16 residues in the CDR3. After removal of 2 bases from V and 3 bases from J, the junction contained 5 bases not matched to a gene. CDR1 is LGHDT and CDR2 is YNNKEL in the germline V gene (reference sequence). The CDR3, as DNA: TGTGCCAGCAGCCAACGAAGCGGGGGGTTCTACAATGAGCAGTTCTTC. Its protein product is CASSQRSGGFYNEQFF.

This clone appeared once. The DNA for the CDR3 is TGTGCCAGTAGTAACCAGCGGACTAGCGGGGGCTACAATGAGCAGTTCTTC. Amino acid sequence: CASSNQRTSGGYNEQFF. V is TRBV19 and J is TRBJ2-1, with 13 bases identical to TRBD2. The CDR3 covers 17 residues. The germline gives CDR1 LNHDA, CDR2 SQIVND (reference sequence). Trimming cost V 4 bases and J 3 bases; bases outside gene matches: 6.

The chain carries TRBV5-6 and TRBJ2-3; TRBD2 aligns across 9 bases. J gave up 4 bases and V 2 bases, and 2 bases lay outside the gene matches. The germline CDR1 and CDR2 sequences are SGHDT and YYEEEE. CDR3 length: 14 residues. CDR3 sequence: CASSFWTSADTQYF. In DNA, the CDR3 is TGTGCCAGCAGCTTTTGGACTAGCGCAGATACGCAGTATTTT.

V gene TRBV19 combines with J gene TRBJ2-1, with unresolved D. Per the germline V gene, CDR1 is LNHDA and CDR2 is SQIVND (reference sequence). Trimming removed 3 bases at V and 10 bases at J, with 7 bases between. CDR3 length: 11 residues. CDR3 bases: TGTGCCAGTAGTATGGGCCTGGAGCAGTTCTTC. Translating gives CASSMGLEQFF.

This CDR3 reads CASSLSGGYVHEQYF. The CDR3 DNA reads as TGTGCCAGCAGTCTCTCTGGGGGCTACGTCCACGAGCAGTACTTC. The V call is TRBV7-3, the J call TRBJ2-7; D is perhaps TRBD1 (6 bases). V was trimmed by 6 bases and J by 5 bases, leaving 20 bases between them. CDR1 is SGHTA and CDR2 is FQGTGA in the germline V gene. This CDR3 is 15 amino acids long.

This CDR3 is CASREGQISYNEQFF. CDR3 DNA: TGTGCCAGCAGGGAGGGACAGATAAGCTACAATGAGCAGTTCTTC. The chain combines TRBV2 with TRBJ2-1; possibly TRBD1 for D (7 bases). V lost 6 bases, J lost 3 bases, and 15 bases lay in between. The V gene's germline CDR1 is SNHLY and CDR2 FYNNEI. This CDR3 has 15 residues.

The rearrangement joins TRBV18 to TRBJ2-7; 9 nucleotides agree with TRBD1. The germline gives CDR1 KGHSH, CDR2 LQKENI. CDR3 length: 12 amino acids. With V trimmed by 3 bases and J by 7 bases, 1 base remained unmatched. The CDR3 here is CASSPGTGEQYF. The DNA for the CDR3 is TGTGCCAGCTCACCCGGGACAGGGGAGCAGTACTTC.

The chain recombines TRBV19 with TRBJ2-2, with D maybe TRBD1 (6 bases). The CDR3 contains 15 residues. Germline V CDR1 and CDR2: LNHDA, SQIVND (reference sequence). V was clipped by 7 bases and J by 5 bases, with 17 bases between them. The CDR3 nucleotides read TGTGCCAGTACCCTAGGACCTCAGGGGACCGGGGAGCTGTTTTTT. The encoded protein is CASTLGPQGTGELFF. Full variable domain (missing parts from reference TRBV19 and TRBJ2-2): DGGITQSPKYLFRKEGQNVTLSCEQNLNHDAMYWYRQDPGQGLRLIYYSQIVNDFQKGDIAEGYSVSREKKESFPLTVTSAQKNPTAFYLCASTLGPQGTGELFFGEGSRLTVL.

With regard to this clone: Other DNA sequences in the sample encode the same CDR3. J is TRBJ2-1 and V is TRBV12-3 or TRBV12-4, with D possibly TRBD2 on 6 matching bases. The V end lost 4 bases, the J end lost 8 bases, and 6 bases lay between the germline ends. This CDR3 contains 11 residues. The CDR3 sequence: CASSWRDEQFF. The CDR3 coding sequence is TGTGCCAGCAGTTGGAGGGATGAGCAGTTCTTC.

CDR3 sequence reads: CASRPAGSYGYTF. Written as DNA, the CDR3 is TGTGCCAGCAGACCCGCCGGGTCCTATGGCTACACCTTC. V and J are TRBV7-2 and TRBJ1-2; D not resolved. Germline-derived CDR1 and CDR2 are SGHTA and FQGNSA. Trimming took 6 bases from V and 4 from J, leaving 12 bases between them. This CDR3 spans 13 amino acids.

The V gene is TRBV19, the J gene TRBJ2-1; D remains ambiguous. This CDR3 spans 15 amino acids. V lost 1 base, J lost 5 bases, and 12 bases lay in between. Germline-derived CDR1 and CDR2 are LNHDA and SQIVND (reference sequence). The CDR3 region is CASSIVPMAHNEQFF. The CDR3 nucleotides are TGTGCCAGTAGTATAGTCCCGATGGCCCACAATGAGCAGTTCTTC.

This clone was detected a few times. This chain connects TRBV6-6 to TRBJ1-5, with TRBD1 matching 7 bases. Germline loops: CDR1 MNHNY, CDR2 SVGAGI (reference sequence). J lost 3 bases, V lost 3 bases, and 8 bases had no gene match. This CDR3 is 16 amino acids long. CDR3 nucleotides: TGTGCCAGCAGTTATGCCGCCGACAGGGACAATCAGCCCCAGCATTTT. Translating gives CASSYAADRDNQPQHF.

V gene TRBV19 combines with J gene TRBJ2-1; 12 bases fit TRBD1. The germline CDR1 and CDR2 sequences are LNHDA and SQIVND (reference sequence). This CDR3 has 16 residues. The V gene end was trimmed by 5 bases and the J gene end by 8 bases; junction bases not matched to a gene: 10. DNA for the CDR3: TGTGCCAGTAGTGCCCGAAAGGGACAGGGGGCGTATGAGCAGTTCTTC. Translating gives CASSARKGQGAYEQFF.

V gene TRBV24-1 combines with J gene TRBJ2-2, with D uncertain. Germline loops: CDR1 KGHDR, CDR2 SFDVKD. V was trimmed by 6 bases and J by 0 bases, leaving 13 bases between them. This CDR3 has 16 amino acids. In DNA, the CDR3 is TGTGCCACCAGTCCCGGCGGCGTTGCGAACACCGGGGAGCTGTTTTTT. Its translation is CATSPGGVANTGELFF.

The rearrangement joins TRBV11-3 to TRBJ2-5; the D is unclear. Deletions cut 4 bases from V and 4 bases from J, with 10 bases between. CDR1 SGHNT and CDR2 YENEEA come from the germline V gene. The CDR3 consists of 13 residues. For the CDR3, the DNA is TGTGCCAGCAGCTACGCCCCGGGAGAGACCCAGTACTTC. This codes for CASSYAPGETQYF.

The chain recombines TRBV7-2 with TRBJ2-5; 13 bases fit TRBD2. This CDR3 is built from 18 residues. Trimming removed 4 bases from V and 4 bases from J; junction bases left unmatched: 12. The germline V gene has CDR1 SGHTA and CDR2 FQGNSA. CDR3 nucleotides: TGTGCCAGCAGCTCCCTGGGACTAGCGGGGTTAAGCGGAGAGACCCAGTACTTC. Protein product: CASSSLGLAGLSGETQYF.

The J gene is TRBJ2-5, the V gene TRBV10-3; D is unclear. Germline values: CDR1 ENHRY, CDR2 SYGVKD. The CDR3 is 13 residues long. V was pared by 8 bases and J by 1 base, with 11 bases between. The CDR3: CAISPPGQETQYF. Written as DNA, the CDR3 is TGTGCCATCTCCCCTCCGGGCCAAGAGACCCAGTACTTC.

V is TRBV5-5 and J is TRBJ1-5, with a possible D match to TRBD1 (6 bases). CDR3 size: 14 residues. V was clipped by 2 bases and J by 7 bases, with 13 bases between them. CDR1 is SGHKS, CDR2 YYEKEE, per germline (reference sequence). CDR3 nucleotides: TGTGCCAGCAGCTTACACAGGGCCGGGCAGCCCCAGCATTTT. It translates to CASSLHRAGQPQHF.

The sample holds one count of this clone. CDR3 nucleotide sequence: TGTGCCAGTAACGGGGACAGGGAAAGCGGCTACACCTTC. It encodes CASNGDRESGYTF. V is TRBV2 and J is TRBJ1-2; 9 bases are a match to TRBD1. Germline CDR1 is SNHLY and CDR2 is FYNNEI. The CDR3 covers 13 residues. Trimming took 9 bases from V and 8 from J; bases not matched to a gene: 10.

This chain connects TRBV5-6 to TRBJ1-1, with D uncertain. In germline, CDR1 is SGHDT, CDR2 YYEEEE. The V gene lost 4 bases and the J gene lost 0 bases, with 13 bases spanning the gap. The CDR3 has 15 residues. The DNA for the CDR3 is TGTGCCAGCAGCCAGGAACAAGTAATGAACACTGAAGCTTTCTTT. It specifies CASSQEQVMNTEAFF.

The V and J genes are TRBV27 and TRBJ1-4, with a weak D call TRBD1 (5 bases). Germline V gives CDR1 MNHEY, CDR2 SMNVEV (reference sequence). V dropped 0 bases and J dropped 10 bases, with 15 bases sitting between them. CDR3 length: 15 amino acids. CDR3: CASSLSVGAQGKLFF. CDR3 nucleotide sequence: TGTGCCAGCAGTTTATCGGTAGGGGCGCAGGGAAAACTGTTTTTT.

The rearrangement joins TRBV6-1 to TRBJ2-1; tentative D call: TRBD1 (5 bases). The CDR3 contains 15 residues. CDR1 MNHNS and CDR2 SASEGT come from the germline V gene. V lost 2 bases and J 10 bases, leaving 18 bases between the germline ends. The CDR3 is CASSERSVVAGEQFF. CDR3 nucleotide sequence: TGTGCCAGCAGTGAAAGAAGTGTAGTAGCAGGGGAGCAGTTCTTC.

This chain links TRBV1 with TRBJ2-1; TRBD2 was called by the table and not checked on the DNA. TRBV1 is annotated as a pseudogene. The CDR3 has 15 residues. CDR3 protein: CTSSQHYPEGDEQFF. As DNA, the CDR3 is TGCACCAGCAGCCAGCACTACCCTGAGGGAGATGAGCAGTTCTTC.

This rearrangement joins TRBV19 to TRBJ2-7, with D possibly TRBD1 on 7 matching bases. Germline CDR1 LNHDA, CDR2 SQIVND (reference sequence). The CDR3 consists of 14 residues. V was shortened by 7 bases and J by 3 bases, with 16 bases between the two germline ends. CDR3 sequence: CASNRGGSFYEQYF. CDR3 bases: TGTGCCAGTAACAGGGGAGGTTCGTTCTACGAGCAGTACTTC.

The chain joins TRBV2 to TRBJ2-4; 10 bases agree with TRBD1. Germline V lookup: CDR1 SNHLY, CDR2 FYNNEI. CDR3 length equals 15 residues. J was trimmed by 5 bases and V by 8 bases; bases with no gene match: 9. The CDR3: CASSRDRGGQNIQYF. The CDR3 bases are TGTGCCAGCTCGAGGGACAGGGGTGGTCAAAACATTCAGTACTTC.

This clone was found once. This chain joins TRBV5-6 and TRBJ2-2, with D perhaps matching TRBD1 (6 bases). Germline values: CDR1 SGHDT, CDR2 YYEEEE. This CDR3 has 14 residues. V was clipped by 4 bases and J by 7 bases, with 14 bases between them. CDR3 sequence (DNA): TGTGCCAGCAGCCCGGGACATGGCAGCGGGGAGCTGTTTTTT. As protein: CASSPGHGSGELFF.

This chain's CDR3 is CASSPAGTFSTEAFF. The CDR3 DNA sequence: TGTGCCAGCTCACCCGCAGGGACTTTTAGCACTGAAGCTTTCTTT. The chain has TRBV18 and TRBJ1-1, with D tentatively TRBD1 (5 bases). Germline V gene sequence: CDR1 KGHSH, CDR2 LQKENI. V lost 3 bases, J lost 4 bases, and 15 bases lay in between. The CDR3 has 15 residues.

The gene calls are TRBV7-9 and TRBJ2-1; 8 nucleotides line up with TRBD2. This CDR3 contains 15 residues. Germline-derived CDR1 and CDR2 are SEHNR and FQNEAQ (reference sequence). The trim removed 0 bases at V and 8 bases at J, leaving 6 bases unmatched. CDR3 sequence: CASSLAIGGADEQFF. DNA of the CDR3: TGTGCCAGCAGCTTAGCCATCGGGGGGGCCGATGAGCAGTTCTTC.

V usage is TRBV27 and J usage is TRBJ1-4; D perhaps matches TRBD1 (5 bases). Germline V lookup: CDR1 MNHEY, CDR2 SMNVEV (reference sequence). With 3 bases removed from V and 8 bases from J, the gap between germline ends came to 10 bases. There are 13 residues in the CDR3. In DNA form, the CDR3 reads TGTGCCAGCAGTTTGGGGGGGAGGGAAAAACTGTTTTTT. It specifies CASSLGGREKLFF.